The 22 T cell receptor beta chains below were found in one sample sequenced in a study of CD8 T cells in ankylosing spondylitis. One entry per CDR3 protein, called by TCRdb with MiXCR from the 5' RACE reads. Of about 140,000 distinct CDR3 sequences in the sample, approximately 10% are singletons; the top ten hold roughly 4.5%. Sample: blood, either unsorted or a sorted T cell fraction (not recorded which). The receptors shown here come from a female donor with ankylosing spondylitis or in good health (not recorded which).

V usage is TRBV28 and J usage is TRBJ2-1; 10 bases map to TRBD1. Germline lookup yields CDR1 MDHEN and CDR2 SYDVKM. Trimming removed 7 bases from V and 0 bases from J; junction bases left unmatched: 9. The CDR3 is made up of 17 amino acids. CDR3: CASTGQGGRGSYNEQFF. The DNA for the CDR3 is TGTGCCAGCACCGGACAGGGGGGTCGTGGCTCCTACAATGAGCAGTTCTTC.

This clonotype showed up many times. V usage is TRBV6-5 and J usage is TRBJ2-5; TRBD2 agrees at 8 bases. Germline CDR1 is MNHEY and CDR2 is SVGAGI. The CDR3 has 15 amino acids. V dropped 0 bases and J dropped 7; count of bases not matched to a gene: 7. This CDR3 reads CASSYSGLELRTQYF. CDR3 coding DNA: TGTGCCAGCAGTTACTCGGGACTAGAACTGCGGACCCAGTACTTC.

This clonotype was observed a handful of times. The chain has TRBV20-1 and TRBJ1-4; 7 bases map to TRBD1. Germline V CDR1 and CDR2: DFQATT, SNEGSKA (reference sequence). This CDR3 spans 15 amino acids. The V and J ends lost 1 base and 7 bases, in that order; junction bases with no gene match: 9. The CDR3 coding sequence is TGCAGTGCTAGAGGTGCTCCGGGACAGACTGAAAAACTGTTTTTT. As protein: CSARGAPGQTEKLFF.

This clonotype was observed a handful of times. This chain connects TRBV5-1 to TRBJ2-1; perhaps TRBD2 as D (6 bases). The CDR3 totals 15 residues. V was pared by 1 base and J by 3 bases, with 11 bases between. Germline V gene lookup returns CDR1 SGHRS and CDR2 YFSETQ. The CDR3 loop is CASSLPREVYNEQFF. Written as DNA, the CDR3 is TGCGCCAGCAGCTTGCCCAGGGAGGTCTACAATGAGCAGTTCTTC.

This clonotype appeared many times. The rearrangement uses TRBV7-3 and TRBJ2-3; D might be TRBD2 (5 bases). Trimming removed 2 bases at V and 0 bases at J, with 15 bases between. The germline V gene encodes CDR1 SGHTA and CDR2 FQGTGA. The CDR3 runs to 17 residues. The CDR3 DNA sequence: TGTGCCAGCAGCTTAGGTTGGCTAGCTCCTAGCACAGATACGCAGTATTTT. This sequence encodes CASSLGWLAPSTDTQYF.

This clonotype occurred many times. Written as DNA, the CDR3 is TGTGCCAGCAGCTTAGTCGGACTAGCCGACAATGAGCAGTTCTTC. Translating it yields CASSLVGLADNEQFF. This sequence joins TRBV7-9 and TRBJ2-1; TRBD2 matches 8 bases. Per germline, CDR1 SEHNR and CDR2 FQNEAQ (reference sequence). V dropped 1 base and J dropped 5; count of bases not matched to a gene: 4. The CDR3 length is 15 residues.

At least ten counts were recorded for this clonotype. Sequence at one end of the junction differs from germline and may be a read error. The CDR3 sequence: CASSRPGQGITIYF. The CDR3 nucleotides read TGTGCCAGCAGTAGACCGGGACAGGGAATCACCATATATTTT. The V gene is TRBV28, the J gene TRBJ1-3; 9 bases match TRBD1. Germline assignment: CDR1 MDHEN and CDR2 SYDVKM. The CDR3 loop spans 14 amino acids.

This clonotype showed up many times. V gene TRBV7-9 combines with J gene TRBJ2-6; D uncertain. The CDR3 is 16 residues long. V was trimmed by 2 bases and J by 0 bases, leaving 8 bases between them. Germline CDR1 and CDR2: SEHNR and FQNEAQ (reference sequence). The DNA of the CDR3 is TGTGCCAGCAGCTTACGGCGAATCTCTGGGGCCAACGTCCTGACTTTC. This sequence encodes CASSLRRISGANVLTF.

Of note for this clonotype: At one of its ends the junction is not consistent with the germline gene, which may arise from a read error. This chain joins TRBV28 and TRBJ2-7, with D possibly being TRBD2 (5 bases). The CDR3 is 12 amino acids. Per germline, CDR1 MDHEN and CDR2 SYDVKM. The CDR3 is CASGLLVREQYF. In nucleotides, the CDR3 is TGTGCCAGCGGTTTACTAGTCCGCGAGCAGTACTTC.

This clonotype has at least ten counts. V and J are TRBV29-1 and TRBJ1-4; D may be TRBD1 (5 bases). The ends were cut back, 7 bases at V and 0 bases at J, with 9 bases in the middle. CDR3 size: 13 residues. Germline assignment: CDR1 SQVTM and CDR2 ANQGSEA. In DNA, the CDR3 is TGCAGCGCGGGGGGTTCAACTAATGAAAAACTGTTTTTT. It translates to CSAGGSTNEKLFF.

The rearrangement links TRBV27 to TRBJ2-7; 7 bases map to TRBD2. CDR1 and CDR2 from the germline V gene are MNHEY and SMNVEV (reference sequence). The V segment lost 8 bases and the J segment 7 bases; nucleotides outside the gene matches: 11. The CDR3 is 13 amino acids. CDR3 nucleotide sequence: TGTGCCAGCTGGAAAACCGCCGGGGGGGAGCAGTACTTC. Translated, it gives CASWKTAGGEQYF.

On this clonotype itself: This clone may be a read error of a much larger clone one base away. The V call is TRBV25-1, the J call TRBJ2-2; D gene uncertain. The CDR3 consists of 13 residues. V lost 6 bases and J 4 bases, leaving 9 bases between the germline ends. Germline values: CDR1 MGHDK, CDR2 SYGVNS. The CDR3: CASREPLTGELFF. DNA of the CDR3: TGTGCCAGCAGGGAACCACTCACCGGGGAGCTGTTTTTT.

This clonotype has ten or more counts. The rearrangement joins TRBV10-3 to TRBJ1-2, with D hard to call. CDR1 is ENHRY and CDR2 is SYGVKD in the germline V gene. The CDR3 totals 15 residues. Trimming stripped 4 bases from V and 0 bases from J, with 12 bases between. CDR3 bases: TGTGCCATCAGTGGATTGGACGGGACTAACTATGGCTACACCTTC. It encodes CAISGLDGTNYGYTF.

This clonotype has ten or more counts. The gene calls are TRBV5-1 and TRBJ1-1; 9 bases fit TRBD1. The germline V gene encodes CDR1 SGHRS and CDR2 YFSETQ. V lost 2 bases to trimming and J lost 1 base; unmatched junction nucleotides: 3. The CDR3 sequence is 15 residues long. CDR3 nucleotides: TGCGCCAGCAGCTTACAGGGGGCGCAGAACACTGAAGCTTTCTTT. Translation gives CASSLQGAQNTEAFF.

This clonotype was detected a few times. For the CDR3, the DNA is TGCGCCAGCAGTCCTCCGGGGACAGGGCACCAAGAGACCCAGTACTTC. Its translation is CASSPPGTGHQETQYF. The rearrangement uses TRBV23-1 and TRBJ2-5, with 9 positions matching TRBD1. TRBV23-1 is marked as an open reading frame, function uncertain. V was clipped by 4 bases and J by 0 bases; unmatched bases: 6. CDR3 size: 16 residues.

Many counts were recorded for this clonotype. The rearrangement joins TRBV3-1 to TRBJ2-7, with 8 bases fitting TRBD1. CDR1 and CDR2 (germline): LGHDT, YNNKEL (reference sequence). The CDR3 runs to 13 residues. Germline trimming cut 4 bases from V and 9 bases from J; bases unmatched to any gene: 8. For the CDR3, the DNA is TGTGCCAGCAGCCTAACGCAGGGGGCTGTGCAGTACTTC. It is translated as CASSLTQGAVQYF.

At least ten counts were recorded for this clonotype. The chain employs TRBV6-1 and TRBJ1-6; D uncertain. CDR3 length: 14 residues. Germline V CDR1 and CDR2: MNHNS, SASEGT. Trimming removed 5 bases from V and 9 bases from J, with 14 bases in between. CDR3 region: CASSQILGASPLHF. The CDR3 region has the DNA TGTGCCAGCAGTCAAATTTTGGGAGCTTCACCCCTCCACTTT.

The rearrangement uses TRBV19 and TRBJ2-7, with D perhaps assigned TRBD1 or TRBD2 (5 bases each). This CDR3 comprises 14 residues. In germline, CDR1 is LNHDA, CDR2 SQIVND (reference sequence). Trimming left V 3 bases short and J 4 bases short, with 13 bases between. The CDR3 coding sequence is TGTGCCAGTAGTATGGGACGCCGGGTGTACGAGCAGTACTTC. The encoded protein is CASSMGRRVYEQYF.

This clonotype was recorded many times. The genes are TRBV19 and TRBJ1-2; D may be TRBD1 (5 bases). Trimming took off 3 bases at V and 4 bases at J, with 15 bases between the two ends. The CDR3 sequence is 15 residues long. The V gene's germline CDR1 is LNHDA and CDR2 SQIVND (reference sequence). For the CDR3, the DNA is TGTGCCAGTAGTATTGAGGGGATGACGGGCTATGGCTACACCTTC. Amino acid sequence: CASSIEGMTGYGYTF. The full variable domain, completed using reference TRBV19 and TRBJ1-2, is DGGITQSPKYLFRKEGQNVTLSCEQNLNHDAMYWYRQDPGQGLRLIYYSQIVNDFQKGDIAEGYSVSREKKESFPLTVTSAQKNPTAFYLCASSIEGMTGYGYTFGSGTRLTVV.

The chain couples TRBV7-6 to TRBJ2-3; 10 nucleotides match TRBD2. V was clipped by 1 base and J by 4 bases; unmatched bases: 5. The germline gives CDR1 SGHVS, CDR2 FNYEAQ. The CDR3 extends over 16 amino acids. CDR3 in amino acids: CASSLGVAGGSDTQYF. The CDR3 nucleotides read TGTGCCAGCAGCTTAGGTGTAGCGGGGGGATCAGATACGCAGTATTTT.

This clonotype was observed a few times. The rearrangement links TRBV7-2 to TRBJ2-3; TRBD2 matches 13 bases. V dropped 5 bases and J dropped 5; count of bases not matched to a gene: 10. Germline V CDR1 and CDR2: SGHTA, FQGNSA. The length of the CDR3 is 17 residues. In DNA, the CDR3 is TGTGCCAGCAGCGAGACCGGGACTAGCGGGATGATAGATACGCAGTATTTT. Protein product: CASSETGTSGMIDTQYF.

In its sample, this clonotype was seen a few times. The chain uses TRBV7-9 and TRBJ2-3; 9 bases align to TRBD2. This CDR3 region has 15 residues. Germline CDR1 and CDR2: SEHNR and FQNEAQ (reference sequence). The trim removed 3 bases at V and 5 bases at J, leaving 6 bases unmatched. The CDR3 DNA sequence: TGTGCCAGCAGCTTCCTAGCGGGGTCCGGAGATACGCAGTATTTT. This sequence encodes CASSFLAGSGDTQYF. Full variable domain (remainder filled in from reference TRBV7-9 and TRBJ2-3): DTGVSQNPRHKITKRGQNVTFRCDPISEHNRLYWYRQTLGQGPEFLTYFQNEAQLEKSRLLSDRFSAERPKGSFSTLEIQRTEQGDSAMYLCASSFLAGSGDTQYFGPGTRLTVL.